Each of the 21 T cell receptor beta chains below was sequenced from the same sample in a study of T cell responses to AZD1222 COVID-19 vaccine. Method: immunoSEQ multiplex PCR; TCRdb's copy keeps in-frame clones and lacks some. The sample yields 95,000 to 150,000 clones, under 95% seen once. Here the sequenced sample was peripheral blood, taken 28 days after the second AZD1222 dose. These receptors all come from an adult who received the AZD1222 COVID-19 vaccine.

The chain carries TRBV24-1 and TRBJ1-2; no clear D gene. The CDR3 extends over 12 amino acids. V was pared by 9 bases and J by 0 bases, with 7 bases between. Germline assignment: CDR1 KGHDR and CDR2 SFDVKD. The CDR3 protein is CATPKTNYGYTF. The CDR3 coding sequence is TGTGCCACCCCTAAAACTAACTATGGCTACACCTTC.

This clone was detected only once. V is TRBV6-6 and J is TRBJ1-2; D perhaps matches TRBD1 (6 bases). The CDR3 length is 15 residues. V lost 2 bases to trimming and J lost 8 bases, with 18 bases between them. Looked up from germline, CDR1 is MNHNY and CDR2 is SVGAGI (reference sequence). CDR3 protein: CASSYMAPGVGGYTF. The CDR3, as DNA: TGTGCCAGCAGTTACATGGCCCCAGGGGTTGGAGGCTACACCTTC.

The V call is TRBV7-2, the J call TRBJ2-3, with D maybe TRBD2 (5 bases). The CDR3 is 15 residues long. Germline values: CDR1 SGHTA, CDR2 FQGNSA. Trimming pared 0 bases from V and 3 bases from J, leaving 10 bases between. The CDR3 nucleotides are TGTGCCAGCAGCTTAGCGGGGTCGGGGACAGATACGCAGTATTTT. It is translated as CASSLAGSGTDTQYF.

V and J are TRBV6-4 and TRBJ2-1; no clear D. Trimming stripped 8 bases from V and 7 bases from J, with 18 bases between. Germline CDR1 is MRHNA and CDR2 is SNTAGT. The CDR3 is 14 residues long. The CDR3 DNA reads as TGTGCCAGCGGACCCGGGCCCCTTAGGAATGAGCAGTTCTTC. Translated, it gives CASGPGPLRNEQFF.

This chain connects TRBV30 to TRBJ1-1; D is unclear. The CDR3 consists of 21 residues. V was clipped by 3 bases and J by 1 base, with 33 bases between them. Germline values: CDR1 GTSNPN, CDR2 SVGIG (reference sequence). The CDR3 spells CAWRIASWKIQNRQENTEAFF. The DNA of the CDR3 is TGTGCCTGGAGAATTGCTTCATGGAAAATACAAAACCGACAAGAGAACACTGAAGCTTTCTTT.

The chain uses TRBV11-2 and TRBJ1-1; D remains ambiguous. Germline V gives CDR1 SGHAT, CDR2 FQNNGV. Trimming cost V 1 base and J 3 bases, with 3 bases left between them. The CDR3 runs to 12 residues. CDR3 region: CASSLVHTEAFF. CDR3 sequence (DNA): TGTGCCAGCAGCTTAGTGCACACTGAAGCTTTCTTT.

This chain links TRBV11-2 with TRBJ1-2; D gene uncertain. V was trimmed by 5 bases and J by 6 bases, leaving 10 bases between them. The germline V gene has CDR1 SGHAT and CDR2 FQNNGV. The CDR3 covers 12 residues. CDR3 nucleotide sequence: TGTGCCAGCAGCCCCAGGACGGATGGCTACACCTTC. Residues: CASSPRTDGYTF. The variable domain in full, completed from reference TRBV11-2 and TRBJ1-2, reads EAGVAQSPRYKIIEKRQSVAFWCNPISGHATLYWYQQILGQGPKLLIQFQNNGVVDDSQLPKDRFSAERLKGVDSTLKIQPAKLEDSAVYLCASSPRTDGYTFGSGTRLTVV.

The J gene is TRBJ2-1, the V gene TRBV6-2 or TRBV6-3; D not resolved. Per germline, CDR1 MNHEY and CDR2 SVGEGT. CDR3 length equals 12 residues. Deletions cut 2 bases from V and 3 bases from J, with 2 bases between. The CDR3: CASSYGYNEQFF. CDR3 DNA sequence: TGTGCCAGCAGTTACGGCTACAATGAGCAGTTCTTC.

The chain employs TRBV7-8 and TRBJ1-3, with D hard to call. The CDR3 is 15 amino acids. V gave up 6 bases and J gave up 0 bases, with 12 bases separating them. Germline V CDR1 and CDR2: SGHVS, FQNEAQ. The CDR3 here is CASSEGRRSGNTIYF. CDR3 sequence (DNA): TGTGCCAGCAGTGAAGGACGGCGCTCTGGAAACACCATATATTTT.

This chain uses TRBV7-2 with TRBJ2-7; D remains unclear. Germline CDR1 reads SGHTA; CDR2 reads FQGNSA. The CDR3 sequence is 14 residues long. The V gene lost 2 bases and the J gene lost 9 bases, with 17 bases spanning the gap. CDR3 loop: CASSLNLSGVGQYF. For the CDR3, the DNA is TGTGCCAGCAGCTTAAACCTGAGTGGGGTCGGGCAGTACTTC.

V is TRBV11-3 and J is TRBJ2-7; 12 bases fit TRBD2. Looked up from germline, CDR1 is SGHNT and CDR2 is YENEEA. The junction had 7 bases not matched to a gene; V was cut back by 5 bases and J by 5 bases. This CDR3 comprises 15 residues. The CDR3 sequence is CASSVGTSGSNEQYF. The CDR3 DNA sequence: TGTGCCAGCAGCGTGGGGACTAGCGGGTCCAACGAGCAGTACTTC.

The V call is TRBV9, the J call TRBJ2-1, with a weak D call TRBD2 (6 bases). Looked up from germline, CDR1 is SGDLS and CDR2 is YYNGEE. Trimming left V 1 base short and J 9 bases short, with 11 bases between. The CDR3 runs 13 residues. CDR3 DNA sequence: TGTGCCAGCAGCGTATTTCTCGGGGGTGAGCAGTTCTTC. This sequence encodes CASSVFLGGEQFF.

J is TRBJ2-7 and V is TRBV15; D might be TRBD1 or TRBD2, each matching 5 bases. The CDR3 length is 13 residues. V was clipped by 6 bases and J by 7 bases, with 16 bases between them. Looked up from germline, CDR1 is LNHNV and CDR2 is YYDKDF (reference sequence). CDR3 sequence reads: CATRGEGMQEQYF. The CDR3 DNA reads TGTGCCACCAGGGGTGAGGGGATGCAGGAGCAGTACTTC.

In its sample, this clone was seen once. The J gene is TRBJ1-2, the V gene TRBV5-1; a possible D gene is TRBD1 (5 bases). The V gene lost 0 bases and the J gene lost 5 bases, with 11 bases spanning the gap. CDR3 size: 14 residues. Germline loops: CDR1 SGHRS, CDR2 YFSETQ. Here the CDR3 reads CASSLAQADYGYTF. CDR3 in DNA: TGCGCCAGCAGCTTGGCACAGGCTGATTATGGCTACACCTTC.

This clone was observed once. For the CDR3, the DNA is TGCAGTGCTAGTGGGGCCCTCCACTCCTACGAGCAGTACTTC. This translates into CSASGALHSYEQYF. The genes are TRBV20-1 and TRBJ2-7, with D perhaps matching TRBD1 (5 bases). The CDR3 has 14 amino acids. The V gene's germline CDR1 is DFQATT and CDR2 SNEGSKA (reference sequence). V gave up 3 bases and J gave up 0 bases, with 12 bases separating them.

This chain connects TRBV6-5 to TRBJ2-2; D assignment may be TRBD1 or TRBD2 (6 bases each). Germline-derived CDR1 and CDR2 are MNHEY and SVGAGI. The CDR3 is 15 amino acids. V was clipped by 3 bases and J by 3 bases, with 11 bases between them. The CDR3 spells CASSYWGADTGELFF. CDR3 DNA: TGTGCCAGCAGTTATTGGGGGGCGGACACCGGGGAGCTGTTTTTT.

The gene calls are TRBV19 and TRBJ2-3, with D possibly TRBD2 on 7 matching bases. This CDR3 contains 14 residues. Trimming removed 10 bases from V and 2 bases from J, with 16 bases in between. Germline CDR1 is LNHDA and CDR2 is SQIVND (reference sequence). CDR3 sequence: CATSRGGDTDTQYF. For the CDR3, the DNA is TGTGCCACCTCGCGAGGGGGGGACACAGATACGCAGTATTTT.

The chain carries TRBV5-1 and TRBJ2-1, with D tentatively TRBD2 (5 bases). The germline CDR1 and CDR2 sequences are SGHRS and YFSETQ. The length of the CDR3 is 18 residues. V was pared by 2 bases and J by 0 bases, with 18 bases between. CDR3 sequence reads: CASSFGLQRRSSYNEQFF. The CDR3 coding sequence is TGCGCCAGCAGCTTTGGGTTACAGCGGAGGAGCTCCTACAATGAGCAGTTCTTC.

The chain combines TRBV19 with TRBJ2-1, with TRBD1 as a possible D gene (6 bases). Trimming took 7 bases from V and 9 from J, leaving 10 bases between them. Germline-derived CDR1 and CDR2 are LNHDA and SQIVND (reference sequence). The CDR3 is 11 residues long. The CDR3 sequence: CASIRGSEQFF. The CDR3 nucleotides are TGTGCCAGTATTAGGGGGAGTGAGCAGTTCTTC.

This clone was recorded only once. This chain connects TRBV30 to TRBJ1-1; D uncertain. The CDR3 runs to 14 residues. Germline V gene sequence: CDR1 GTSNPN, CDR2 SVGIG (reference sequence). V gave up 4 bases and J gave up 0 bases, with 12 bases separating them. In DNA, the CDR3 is TGTGCCTGGATCGACTTTACGATGAACACTGAAGCTTTCTTT. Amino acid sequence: CAWIDFTMNTEAFF.

The CDR3 reads CASSSPGGGEKLFF. The CDR3 DNA is TGTGCCAGCAGCTCCCCGGGGGGGGGTGAAAAACTGTTTTTT. The chain carries TRBV7-9 and TRBJ1-4; D perhaps matches TRBD1 (5 bases). Between the trimmed V and J ends, which lost 4 bases and 7 bases, there was a span of 13 bases. The CDR3 extends over 14 amino acids. Germline-derived CDR1 and CDR2 are SEHNR and FQNEAQ (reference sequence).